This entry describes one T cell receptor beta chain. This receptor's antigen is unknown. The record has no base qualities; no much larger clone is one base away. CD4+CD25hiCD127low/negative cells were sorted as the regulatory T cell population. The AIRE-deficient patients had APECED syndrome. Tconv and Treg cells for TCRbeta sequencing were sorted on a FACSAria flow cytometer. Sorted cells were collected into 5-ml round-bottom polystyrene tubes, and dry cell pellets were frozen at -80°C before sequencing. CDR1 SGHAT and CDR2 FQNNGV were looked up in the germline V gene. Reading from cysteine to phenylalanine, the CDR3 counts 16 amino acids. Of the read, only the CDR3 DNA is kept; its 48 bases are in frame from base 1. Trimming takes 4 bases from V and 0 bases from J, and the germline ends sit 13 bases apart. This entry comes from a study of B cell selection in AIRE deficiency (dated by TCRdb to between 2018 and 2020). For the wider study: TCRbeta repertoires of sorted blood CD4+ conventional T cells and regulatory T cells were compared between AIRE-deficient patients and healthy controls. The TCR-sequenced cohort comprised roughly five AIRE-deficient APECED patients and roughly five healthy control donors.

The immunoSEQ platform was used to sequence the TCRbeta chains. The source study handled its data this way. When Treg repertoires were pooled, patients gave 60,000 or so distinct TCRbeta sequences, while healthy donors gave roughly 9.9x10^4. Public Treg TCRbeta sequences were defined as those shared by two or more individuals and were then searched for in Tconv repertoires. To test for differences between groups, Mann-Whitney U tests with Bonferroni-Dunn correction were run in GraphPad Prism 7.03. In its TCRdb copy, this immuneACCESS table keeps in-frame sequences only and misses some clones. Where compared with another copy, unresolved V genes explain less than half of these, and the others have no known cause. The D gene and trimming were derived from the DNA, and the V and J assignments and clone size from that table. This sample gives around 20,000 clones in total; 85% to 95% of them show up just once. The ten largest clonotypes hold less than 2% of the sample.

Overall results and qualifications from the work: In terms of TCRBV gene usage, CDR3 length and TCR diversity, Tconv and Treg cells from AIRE-deficient patients looked similar to Tconv and Treg cells from healthy donors. Roughly 30% of the Treg TCRbeta sequences shared among healthy donors were found in patient Tconv cells, which suggests that Treg-biased clones were diverted into the Tconv compartment. Among under 4,500 shared Treg TCRbeta sequences, approximately 32% were found to be shared only among healthy donors and 9% to 9.5% only among patients, suggesting that Treg selection is less efficient in the absence of AIRE. Sequencing covered only TCRbeta chains, and approximately 35% of shared healthy-donor Treg sequences were also present in healthy Tconv, possibly due to differing TCRalpha chains. Shared Treg sequences had shorter CDR3s, reflecting a bias toward rearrangements with few non-templated nucleotide insertions.

The rearranged segments are TRBV11-2 and TRBJ2-1, and TRBD2 may be the D gene, going by 5 matching bases. The TCR sequence derives from a human donor with AIRE deficiency. What was sequenced was Tregs sorted from PBMCs. The CDR3 protein is CASSSRGTSSYNEQFF. The DNA sequence is TGTGCCAGCAGCTCCCGGGGAACCAGCTCCTACAATGAGCAGTTCTTC.